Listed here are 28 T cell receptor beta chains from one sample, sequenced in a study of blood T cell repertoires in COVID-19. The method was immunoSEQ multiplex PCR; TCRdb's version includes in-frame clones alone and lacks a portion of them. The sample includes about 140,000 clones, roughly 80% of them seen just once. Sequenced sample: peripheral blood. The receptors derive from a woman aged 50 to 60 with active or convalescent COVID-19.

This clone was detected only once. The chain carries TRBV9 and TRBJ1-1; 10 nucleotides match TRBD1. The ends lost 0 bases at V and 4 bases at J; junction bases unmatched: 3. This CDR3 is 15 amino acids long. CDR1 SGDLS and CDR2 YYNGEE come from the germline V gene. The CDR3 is CASSVGTGGSTEAFF. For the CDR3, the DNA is TGTGCCAGCAGCGTAGGGACAGGGGGAAGCACTGAAGCTTTCTTT.

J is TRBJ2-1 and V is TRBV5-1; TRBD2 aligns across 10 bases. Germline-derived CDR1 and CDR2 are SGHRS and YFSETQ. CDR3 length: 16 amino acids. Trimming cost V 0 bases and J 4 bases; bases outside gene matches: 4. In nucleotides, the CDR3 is TGCGCCAGCAGCTTGGCGGGGACTAGCGTATACAATGAGCAGTTCTTC. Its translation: CASSLAGTSVYNEQFF.

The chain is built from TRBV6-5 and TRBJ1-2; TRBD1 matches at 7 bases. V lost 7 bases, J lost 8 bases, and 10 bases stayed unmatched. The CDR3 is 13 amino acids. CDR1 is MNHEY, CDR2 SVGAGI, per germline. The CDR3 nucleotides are TGTGCCAGCATCTGGGACAGCCGGCTGGGCTACACCTTC. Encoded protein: CASIWDSRLGYTF.

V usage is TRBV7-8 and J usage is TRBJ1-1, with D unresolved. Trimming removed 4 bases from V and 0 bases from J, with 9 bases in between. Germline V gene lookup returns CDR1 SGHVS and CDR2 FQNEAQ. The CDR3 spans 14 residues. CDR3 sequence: CASSSYRVNTEAFF. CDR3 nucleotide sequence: TGTGCCAGCAGCTCCTACCGGGTGAACACTGAAGCTTTCTTT.

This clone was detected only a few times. Written as DNA, the CDR3 is TGTGCCACCAGCAGAGCCAGGGGCACCGCTGGAAACACCATATATTTT. It is translated as CATSRARGTAGNTIYF. V usage is TRBV15 and J usage is TRBJ1-3, with D maybe TRBD1 (6 bases). CDR3 length equals 16 residues. The germline gives CDR1 LNHNV, CDR2 YYDKDF (reference sequence). Trimming pared 1 base from V and 2 bases from J, leaving 12 bases between.

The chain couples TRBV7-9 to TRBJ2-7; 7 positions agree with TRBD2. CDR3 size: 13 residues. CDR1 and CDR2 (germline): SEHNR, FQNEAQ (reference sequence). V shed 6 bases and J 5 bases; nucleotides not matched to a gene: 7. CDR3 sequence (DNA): TGTGCCAGCAGGCGGGGGTCTAGCAACGAGCAGTACTTC. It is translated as CASRRGSSNEQYF.

CDR3 loop: CASSVTGGGETQYF. The CDR3 nucleotides read TGTGCCAGCAGCGTCACAGGGGGCGGAGAGACCCAGTACTTC. The chain links TRBV7-3 to TRBJ2-5, with 9 bases fitting TRBD1. The junction had 5 bases not matched to a gene; V was cut back by 5 bases and J by 4 bases. The CDR3 runs to 14 residues. The germline V gene encodes CDR1 SGHTA and CDR2 FQGTGA.

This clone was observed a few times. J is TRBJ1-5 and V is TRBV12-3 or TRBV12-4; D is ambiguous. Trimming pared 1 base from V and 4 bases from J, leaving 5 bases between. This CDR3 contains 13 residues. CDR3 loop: CASSLVLNQPQHF. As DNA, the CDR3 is TGTGCCAGCAGTTTAGTCCTAAATCAGCCCCAGCATTTT.

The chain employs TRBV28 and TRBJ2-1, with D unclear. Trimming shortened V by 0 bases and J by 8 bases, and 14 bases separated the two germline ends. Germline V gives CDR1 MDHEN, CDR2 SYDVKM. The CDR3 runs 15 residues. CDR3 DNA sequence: TGTGCCAGCAGTTTATGGTCTCTTGCTGCGGATGAGCAGTTCTTC. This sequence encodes CASSLWSLAADEQFF.

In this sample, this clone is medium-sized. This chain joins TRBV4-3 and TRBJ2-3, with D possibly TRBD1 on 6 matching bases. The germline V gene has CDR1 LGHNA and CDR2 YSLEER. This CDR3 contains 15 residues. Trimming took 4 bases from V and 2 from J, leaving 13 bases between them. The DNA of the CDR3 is TGCGCCAGCAGCCTTCGGGACACCCCCACAGATACGCAGTATTTT. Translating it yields CASSLRDTPTDTQYF.

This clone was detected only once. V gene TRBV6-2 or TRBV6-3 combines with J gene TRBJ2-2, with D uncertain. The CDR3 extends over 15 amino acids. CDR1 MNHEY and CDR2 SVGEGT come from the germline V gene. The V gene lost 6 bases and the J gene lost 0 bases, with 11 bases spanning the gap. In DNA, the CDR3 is TGTGCCAGCAGCCCCTACCGCTCGAACACCGGGGAGCTGTTTTTT. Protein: CASSPYRSNTGELFF.

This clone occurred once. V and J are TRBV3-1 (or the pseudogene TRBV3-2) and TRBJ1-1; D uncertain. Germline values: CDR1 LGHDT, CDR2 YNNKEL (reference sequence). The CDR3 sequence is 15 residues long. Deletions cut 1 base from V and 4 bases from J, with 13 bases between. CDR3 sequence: CASSQAGASGTEAFF. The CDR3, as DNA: TGTGCCAGCAGCCAAGCCGGCGCTTCGGGCACTGAAGCTTTCTTT.

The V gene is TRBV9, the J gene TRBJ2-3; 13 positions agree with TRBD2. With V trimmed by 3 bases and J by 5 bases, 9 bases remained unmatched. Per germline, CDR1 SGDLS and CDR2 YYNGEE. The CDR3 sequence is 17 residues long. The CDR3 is CASSERRTSGSIDTQYF. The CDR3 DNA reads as TGTGCCAGCAGCGAACGTCGGACTAGCGGGAGTATAGATACGCAGTATTTT.

The CDR3 DNA sequence: TGTGCCAGCCTCTGGAGGGCCAATGAAAAACTGTTTTTT. Translation: CASLWRANEKLFF. This chain connects TRBV6-5 to TRBJ1-4; D is unresolved. Germline V gene sequence: CDR1 MNHEY, CDR2 SVGAGI. Trimming took 8 bases from V and 5 from J, leaving 12 bases between them. The CDR3 sequence is 13 residues long.

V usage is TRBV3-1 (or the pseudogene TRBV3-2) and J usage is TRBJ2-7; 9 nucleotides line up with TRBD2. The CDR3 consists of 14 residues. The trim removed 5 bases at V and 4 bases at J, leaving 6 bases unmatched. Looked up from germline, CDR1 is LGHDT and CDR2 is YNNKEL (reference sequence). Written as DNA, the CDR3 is TGTGCCAGCAGCTCCCTAGCGGGAAGGTACGAGCAGTACTTC. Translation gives CASSSLAGRYEQYF.

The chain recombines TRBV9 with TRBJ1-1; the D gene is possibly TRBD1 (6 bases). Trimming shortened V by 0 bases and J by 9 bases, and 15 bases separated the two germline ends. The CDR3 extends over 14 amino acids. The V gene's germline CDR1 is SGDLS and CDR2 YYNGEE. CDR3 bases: TGTGCCAGCAGCGTAGGAATTGTACAGGGCCAAGCTTTCTTT. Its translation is CASSVGIVQGQAFF.

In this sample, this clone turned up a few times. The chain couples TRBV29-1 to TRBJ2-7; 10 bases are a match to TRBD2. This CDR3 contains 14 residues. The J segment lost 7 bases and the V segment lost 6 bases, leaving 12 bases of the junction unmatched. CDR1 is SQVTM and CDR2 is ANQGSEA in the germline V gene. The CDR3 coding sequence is TGCAGCGTCCGAAGGGCTAGCGGGAGCGGTGAGCAGTACTTC. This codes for CSVRRASGSGEQYF.

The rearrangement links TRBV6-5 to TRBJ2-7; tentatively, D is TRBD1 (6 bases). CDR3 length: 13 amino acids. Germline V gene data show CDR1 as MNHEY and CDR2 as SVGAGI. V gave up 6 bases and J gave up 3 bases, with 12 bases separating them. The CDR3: CASRAGTNYEQYF. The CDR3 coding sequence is TGTGCCAGCAGGGCCGGGACAAACTACGAGCAGTACTTC.

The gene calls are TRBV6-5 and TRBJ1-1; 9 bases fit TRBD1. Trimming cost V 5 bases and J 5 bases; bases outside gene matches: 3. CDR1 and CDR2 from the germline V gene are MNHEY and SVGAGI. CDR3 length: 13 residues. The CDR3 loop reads CASSTGGGTEAFF. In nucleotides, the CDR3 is TGTGCCAGCAGTACAGGGGGCGGGACTGAAGCTTTCTTT.

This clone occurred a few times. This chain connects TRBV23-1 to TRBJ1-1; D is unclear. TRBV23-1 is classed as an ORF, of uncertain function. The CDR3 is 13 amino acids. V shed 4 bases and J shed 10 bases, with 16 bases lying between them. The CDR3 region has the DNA TGCGCCAGCAGTCCGAGACCGACTTTTGGAGCTTTCTTT. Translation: CASSPRPTFGAFF.

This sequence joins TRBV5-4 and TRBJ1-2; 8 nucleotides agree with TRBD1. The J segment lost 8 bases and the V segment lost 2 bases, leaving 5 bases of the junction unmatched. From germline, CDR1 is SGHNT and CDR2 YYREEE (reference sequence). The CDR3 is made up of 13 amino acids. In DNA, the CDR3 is TGTGCCAGCAGCTTAGAACAGGGGGAAGGCTACACCTTC. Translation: CASSLEQGEGYTF.

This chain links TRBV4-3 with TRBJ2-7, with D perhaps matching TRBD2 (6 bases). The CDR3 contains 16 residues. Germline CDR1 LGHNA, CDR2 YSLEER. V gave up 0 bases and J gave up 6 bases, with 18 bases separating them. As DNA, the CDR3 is TGCGCCAGCAGCCAAGATGGCGGGGCCACCGGGTCCGAGCAGTACTTC. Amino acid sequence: CASSQDGGATGSEQYF.

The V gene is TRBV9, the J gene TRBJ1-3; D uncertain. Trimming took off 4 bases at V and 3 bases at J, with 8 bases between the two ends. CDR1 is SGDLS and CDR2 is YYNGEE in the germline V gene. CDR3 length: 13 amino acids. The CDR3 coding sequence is TGTGCCAGCAGCTTAACAAGTGGAAACACCATATATTTT. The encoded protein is CASSLTSGNTIYF.

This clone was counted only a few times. CDR3 residues: CASSEAGHPMAYNSPLHF. In DNA, the CDR3 is TGTGCCAGCAGTGAGGCAGGACACCCCATGGCCTATAATTCACCCCTCCACTTT. This rearrangement joins TRBV25-1 to TRBJ1-6; D may be TRBD1 (5 bases). Trimming cost V 3 bases and J 2 bases, with 17 bases left between them. This CDR3 region has 18 residues. CDR1 and CDR2 (germline): MGHDK, SYGVNS.

The CDR3, as DNA: TGTGCCAGCAGTGACAGTTCGCGGGGGTTGGGAGAGACCCAGTACTTC. It translates to CASSDSSRGLGETQYF. This chain connects TRBV2 to TRBJ2-5; 7 bases are a match to TRBD2. V trimming: 3 bases; J trimming: 4 bases; junction bases outside the gene matches: 11. From germline, CDR1 is SNHLY and CDR2 FYNNEI. This CDR3 region has 16 residues.

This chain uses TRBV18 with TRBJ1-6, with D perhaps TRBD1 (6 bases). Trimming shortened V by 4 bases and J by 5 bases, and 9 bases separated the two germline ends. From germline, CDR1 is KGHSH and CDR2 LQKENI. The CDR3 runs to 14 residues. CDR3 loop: CASSRNRDNSPLHF. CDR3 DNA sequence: TGTGCCAGCTCACGTAACAGGGATAATTCACCCCTCCACTTT.

The CDR3 here is CASRIAGGPYEQYF. CDR3 sequence (DNA): TGTGCCAGCAGAATAGCGGGAGGGCCCTACGAGCAGTACTTC. The chain recombines TRBV6-5 with TRBJ2-7, with TRBD2 matching over 11 bases. V lost 6 bases and J lost 2; bases outside the gene matches: 3. Germline CDR1 and CDR2: MNHEY and SVGAGI. The CDR3 totals 14 residues.

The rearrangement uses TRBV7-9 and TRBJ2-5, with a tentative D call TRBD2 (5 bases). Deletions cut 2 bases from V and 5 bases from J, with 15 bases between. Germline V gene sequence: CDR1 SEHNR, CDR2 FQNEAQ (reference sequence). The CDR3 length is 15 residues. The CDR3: CASSLRSGPGETQYF. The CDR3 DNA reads TGTGCCAGCAGCTTAAGAAGCGGACCCGGGGAGACCCAGTACTTC.